This passage covers 23 T cell receptor beta chains from one sample sequenced in a study of blood T cell repertoires in COVID-19. TCRdb's table, derived via immunoSEQ multiplex PCR, lists solely in-frame clones and lacks some. The sample consists of under 200,000 clones, more than 70% of them appearing once. Sequences were obtained from peripheral blood. The receptors come from a man between 35 and 55 years old with active or convalescent COVID-19.

There are a few counts of this clone. The CDR3 DNA is TGTGCCAGCAGTTTACCGGGACAGCAAAATGAAAAACTGTTTTTT. Translating it yields CASSLPGQQNEKLFF. V and J are TRBV28 and TRBJ1-4; 7 nucleotides align to TRBD1. The germline CDR1 and CDR2 sequences are MDHEN and SYDVKM. The CDR3 is made up of 15 amino acids. V shed 2 bases, J shed 5 bases, and the junction held 5 bases outside the gene matches.

The gene calls are TRBV6-6 and TRBJ2-7, with 9 positions matching TRBD1. Trimming cost V 6 bases and J 5 bases; bases outside gene matches: 11. This CDR3 is 15 amino acids long. Germline-derived CDR1 and CDR2 are MNHNY and SVGAGI (reference sequence). The CDR3 is CASSRPGQGVHEQYF. In DNA, the CDR3 is TGTGCCAGCAGCCGTCCGGGACAGGGAGTCCACGAGCAGTACTTC.

This chain uses TRBV18 with TRBJ1-2; no definite D call. Trimming took 2 bases from V and 7 from J, leaving 14 bases between them. CDR1 is KGHSH, CDR2 LQKENI, per germline. This CDR3 comprises 14 residues. The CDR3 region has the DNA TGTGCCAGCTCACCAGGGGAGGAATTATTTGGCTACACCTTC. Amino acid sequence: CASSPGEELFGYTF.

This clone was seen a few times. The gene calls are TRBV2 and TRBJ1-1; no clear D gene. CDR3 size: 12 residues. Germline V gene data show CDR1 as SNHLY and CDR2 as FYNNEI. Trimming cost V 4 bases and J 5 bases, with 8 bases left between them. For the CDR3, the DNA is TGTGCCAGCAGTGTGGAGAGAACTGAAGCTTTCTTT. Amino acid sequence: CASSVERTEAFF.

J is TRBJ1-2 and V is TRBV6-6; maybe TRBD1 (5 bases). V was pared by 2 bases and J by 8 bases, with 9 bases between. The V gene's germline CDR1 is MNHNY and CDR2 SVGAGI (reference sequence). The CDR3 has 12 amino acids. CDR3 coding DNA: TGTGCCAGCAGTTACCAGGGCGACGGCTACACCTTC. This codes for CASSYQGDGYTF.

J is TRBJ1-1 and V is TRBV4-3, with 7 bases that match TRBD1. Germline V gene sequence: CDR1 LGHNA, CDR2 YSLEER. The CDR3 covers 16 residues. V trimming: 4 bases; J trimming: 6 bases; junction bases outside the gene matches: 14. Written as DNA, the CDR3 is TGCGCCAGCAGCCTCGCCCCGGGACAGATGAATGCTGAAGCTTTCTTT. Translated, it gives CASSLAPGQMNAEAFF.

The chain uses TRBV4-2 and TRBJ1-5, with a possible D match to TRBD1 (6 bases). V was trimmed by 0 bases and J by 9 bases, leaving 15 bases between them. The length of the CDR3 is 15 residues. The germline V gene encodes CDR1 LGHNA and CDR2 YNFKEQ. The CDR3 DNA is TGTGCCAGCAGCCAAGACCGGGACACAAAACGGCCCCAGCATTTT. It specifies CASSQDRDTKRPQHF.

The CDR3 spells CASSQGQGTGGYTF. The CDR3 DNA reads TGCGCCAGCAGCCAAGGGCAGGGGACGGGTGGCTACACCTTC. The chain is built from TRBV4-1 and TRBJ1-2; weak D call: TRBD1 (6 bases). Trimming removed 1 base from V and 7 bases from J, with 13 bases in between. This CDR3 comprises 14 residues. Germline V lookup: CDR1 MGHRA, CDR2 YSYEKL.

V gene TRBV12-3 or TRBV12-4 combines with J gene TRBJ2-3, with D hard to call. V was shortened by 5 bases and J by 2 bases, with 5 bases between the two germline ends. The CDR3 covers 12 residues. CDR3 loop: CASSAYTDTQYF. The CDR3 DNA is TGTGCCAGCAGTGCCTACACAGATACGCAGTATTTT.

The rearrangement links TRBV2 to TRBJ1-6; D is perhaps TRBD1 (5 bases). This CDR3 is built from 15 residues. The germline V gene has CDR1 SNHLY and CDR2 FYNNEI. Trimming pared 1 base from V and 9 bases from J, leaving 13 bases between. CDR3 in amino acids: CASSEEGQGASPLHF. CDR3 bases: TGTGCCAGCAGTGAAGAGGGGCAAGGGGCTTCACCCCTCCACTTT.

The chain employs TRBV10-3 and TRBJ1-5; 9 bases are a match to TRBD1. J gave up 3 bases and V 6 bases, and 6 bases lay outside the gene matches. Germline-derived CDR1 and CDR2 are ENHRY and SYGVKD. The CDR3 has 15 residues. CDR3 sequence (DNA): TGTGCCATCAGCGGGGGACAGGGCTACAATCAGCCCCAGCATTTT. Its protein product is CAISGGQGYNQPQHF.

This rearrangement joins TRBV14 to TRBJ2-5, with TRBD1 matching over 9 bases. This CDR3 region has 18 residues. V shed 1 base, J shed 4 bases, and the junction held 13 bases outside the gene matches. Germline lookup yields CDR1 SGHDN and CDR2 FVKESK. DNA of the CDR3: TGTGCCAGCAGCCAAGGTTCAACAGGGGGCCGGTTGGGAGAGACCCAGTACTTC. Translation: CASSQGSTGGRLGETQYF.

The J gene is TRBJ2-5, the V gene TRBV7-6; 11 nucleotides agree with TRBD1. The V and J ends lost 6 bases and 5 bases, in that order; junction bases with no gene match: 5. There are 14 residues in the CDR3. The germline gives CDR1 SGHVS, CDR2 FNYEAQ. DNA for the CDR3: TGTGCCAGCAGTCGGGACAGGGGGGGCGAGACCCAGTACTTC. Protein sequence: CASSRDRGGETQYF.

V usage is TRBV7-2 and J usage is TRBJ1-2; D may be TRBD1 (5 bases). Germline values: CDR1 SGHTA, CDR2 FQGNSA. V was cut by 3 bases and J by 4 bases, with 15 bases left in between. This CDR3 contains 15 residues. The CDR3 protein is CASSFTQDSFYGYTF. Here the CDR3 DNA reads TGTGCCAGCAGCTTCACACAGGATTCTTTCTATGGCTACACCTTC.

The rearrangement links TRBV9 to TRBJ1-1; TRBD1 matches at 7 bases. The V gene end was trimmed by 3 bases and the J gene end by 1 base; junction bases not matched to a gene: 3. In germline, CDR1 is SGDLS, CDR2 YYNGEE. There are 14 residues in the CDR3. For the CDR3, the DNA is TGTGCCAGCAGCGCCGGACAGGCGAACACTGAAGCTTTCTTT. It translates to CASSAGQANTEAFF.

The chain has TRBV28 and TRBJ1-5, with 7 bases matching TRBD1. The CDR3 consists of 15 residues. The germline gives CDR1 MDHEN, CDR2 SYDVKM. V was clipped by 6 bases and J by 6 bases; unmatched bases: 11. The CDR3 coding sequence is TGTGCCAGCAGACTTACCAGGGGGTCGGCTCAGCCCCAGCATTTT. This codes for CASRLTRGSAQPQHF.

The CDR3 here is CASSLGQSDEQFF. CDR3 nucleotides: TGTGCCAGCAGCCTGGGGCAGAGCGATGAGCAGTTCTTC. The V and J genes are TRBV12-3 or TRBV12-4 and TRBJ2-1, with D possibly being TRBD1 (5 bases). Trimming stripped 6 bases from V and 8 bases from J, with 14 bases between. The CDR3 contains 13 residues.

The chain combines TRBV12-5 with TRBJ1-1; TRBD1 aligns across 8 bases. The V and J ends lost 5 bases and 10 bases, in that order; junction bases with no gene match: 9. The V gene's germline CDR1 is LGHNT and CDR2 FRNRAP. The CDR3 spans 13 residues. This chain's CDR3 is CASGRTGSLAAFF. CDR3 DNA: TGTGCTAGTGGTCGGACAGGGTCGCTTGCAGCTTTCTTT.

The rearrangement links TRBV28 to TRBJ1-1; 7 bases agree with TRBD1. The germline V gene has CDR1 MDHEN and CDR2 SYDVKM. V gave up 1 base and J gave up 7 bases; unmatched junction bases: 12. The CDR3 is 16 residues long. For the CDR3, the DNA is TGTGCCAGCAGTTTATTCAGGGGGGCGCTAAAAAGTGAAGCTTTCTTT. The encoded protein is CASSLFRGALKSEAFF.

The chain has TRBV28 and TRBJ1-6, with 9 bases that match TRBD1. Looked up from germline, CDR1 is MDHEN and CDR2 is SYDVKM. Unmatched junction bases numbered 7, after V lost 5 bases and J lost 5 bases. The CDR3 is made up of 16 amino acids. CDR3 coding DNA: TGTGCCAGCAGTCGACGGACAGGGGTCGATAATTCACCCCTCCACTTT. Amino acid sequence: CASSRRTGVDNSPLHF.

The V call is TRBV9, the J call TRBJ1-1; D gene unclear. Between the trimmed V and J ends, which lost 3 bases and 4 bases, there was a span of 13 bases. The CDR3 runs to 14 residues. Per germline, CDR1 SGDLS and CDR2 YYNGEE. CDR3 in DNA: TGTGCCAGCAGCGCCGGACCGAGCGGCACTGAAGCTTTCTTT. Its translation: CASSAGPSGTEAFF.

This clone came up once. The rearrangement uses TRBV23-1 and TRBJ1-1; 8 nucleotides agree with TRBD1. TRBV23-1 carries the ORF label, with uncertain function. The CDR3 totals 13 residues. With V trimmed by 10 bases and J by 5 bases, 9 bases remained unmatched. The CDR3 region is CAKGGQGGTEAFF. The CDR3 DNA sequence: TGCGCCAAGGGAGGACAGGGTGGAACTGAAGCTTTCTTT.

This chain connects TRBV7-2 to TRBJ2-1; D ambiguous. Germline CDR1 and CDR2: SGHTA and FQGNSA. The CDR3 has 15 residues. Trimming removed 6 bases at V and 0 bases at J, with 12 bases between. The CDR3 DNA reads TGTGCCAGCAGTATGAAATCTAGCTCCTACAATGAGCAGTTCTTC. Protein sequence: CASSMKSSSYNEQFF.